The sequence of this T cell receptor beta chain was determined in a study of identical twins. In TCRdb, the 5' RACE reads were re-called with MiXCR into one record per CDR3 protein. The repertoire consists of roughly 540,000 distinct CDR3 sequences, with roughly a fifth occurring once and the leading ten covering 0.75% to 0.95%. This clonotype was recorded a few times. Germline CDR1 reads MNHEY; CDR2 reads SVGAGI. The CDR3 totals 15 residues. V lost 0 bases, J lost 7 bases, and 12 bases lay in between. These sequences were also reported in another study, on T cells expressing NK-cell markers.

The chain couples TRBV6-5 to TRBJ2-2; possibly TRBD2 for D (6 bases). This TCR derives from a woman aged 18-35 years in good health. Specimen: CD4+ T cells sorted from blood. This chain's CDR3 is CASSYSRREIGELFF. The CDR3 DNA is TGTGCCAGCAGTTACTCGAGACGGGAGATCGGGGAGCTGTTTTTT.